This T cell receptor (beta chain) was identified in a study of cytomegalovirus exposure and HLA in healthy donors. The germline V gene has CDR1 DFQATT and CDR2 SNEGSKA (reference sequence). The V and J ends lost 5 bases and 5 bases respectively, with 4 bases between them. The CDR3 is 10 amino acids. Use of 60 Vbeta and 13 Jbeta primers characterized the PCR. TCRdb's copy holds only in-frame clones and misses some; the assay was immunoSEQ multiplex PCR. The table has 78,000 or so clones, approximately 62% seen once. The sample comprised PBMCs. The chain links TRBV20-1 to TRBJ2-4; D is undetermined. The source is a male donor in good health and CMV-seropositive. The CDR3 is CSARENIQYF. The CDR3 nucleotides are TGCAGTGCTCGGGAAAACATTCAGTACTTC.